Here is one T cell receptor beta chain with its context. This sample stems from a study of T cells in tuberculosis. The germline CDR1 and CDR2 sequences are SGHNT and YYREEE (reference sequence). CDR3 length: 13 residues. V gave up 5 bases and J gave up 14 bases, with 22 bases separating them. The repertoire was sequenced with immunoSEQ multiplex PCR; TCRdb's copy has only in-frame clones and lacks some. The sample lists 40,000 to 50,000 clones, approximately 95% occurring once. Sequencing used PBMCs. The origin of this receptor is a donor aged 5 to 30 with latent tuberculosis or without tuberculosis infection. The chain carries TRBV5-4 and TRBJ1-1, with D possibly being TRBD1 (5 bases). The CDR3 DNA reads TGTGCCAGCAGTTCCCCCCGCGACAGCAGGTGGTTCTTT. Amino acid sequence: CASSSPRDSRWFF. Full variable domain (missing parts from reference TRBV5-4 and TRBJ1-1): ETGVTQSPTHLIKTRGQQVTLRCSSQSGHNTVSWYQQALGQGPQFIFQYYREEENGRGNFPPRFSGLQFPNYSSELNVNALELDDSALYLCASSSPRDSRWFFGQGTRLTVV.